These T cell receptor beta chains were read from a single sample in a study of blood T cell repertoires in COVID-19. Only in-frame clones appear in the TCRdb table, and some are missing; sequencing was by immunoSEQ multiplex PCR. Of over 150,000 clones listed, approximately 83% are singletons. The sample taken for sequencing was peripheral blood. The receptors were sampled from a woman aged 60-75 years with acute or convalescent COVID-19. The CDR3 runs from the conserved cysteine through the conserved F or W. The order of the fields is CDR3 length, V gene, CDR3 protein.

CDR3 length: 15; V gene: TRBV6-1; CDR3 protein: CASSEFMDTNYGYTF
CDR3 length: 16; V gene: TRBV7-2; CDR3 protein: CASSQGPPGSWEKLFF
CDR3 length: 14; V gene: TRBV5-1; CDR3 protein: CANSRDLGPYEQYF
CDR3 length: 12; V gene: TRBV5-1; CDR3 protein: CASSFRGGELFF
CDR3 length: 12; V gene: TRBV5-6; CDR3 protein: CASSLNMAEAFF
CDR3 length: 16; V gene: TRBV6-5; CDR3 protein: CASSYSAPRSNQPQHF
CDR3 length: 14; V gene: TRBV5-1; CDR3 protein: CASSLDRGTDTQYF
CDR3 length: 19; V gene: TRBV5-6; CDR3 protein: CASSLTFGNRGLGNQPQHF
CDR3 length: 15; V gene: TRBV10-3; CDR3 protein: CAISGQPANGNTIYF
CDR3 length: 15; V gene: TRBV7-2; CDR3 protein: CASSFSRDSNQPQHF
CDR3 length: 13; V gene: TRBV3-1/TRBV3-2; CDR3 protein: CASSQEARLPQHF
CDR3 length: 16; V gene: TRBV6-6; CDR3 protein: CASSYSMVGSSDGYTF
CDR3 length: 14; V gene: TRBV28; CDR3 protein: CASSSPPANEKLFF
CDR3 length: 16; V gene: TRBV7-9; CDR3 protein: CASSSTGTGENTEAFF
CDR3 length: 15; V gene: TRBV2; CDR3 protein: CASSELAGGTDTQYF
CDR3 length: 12; V gene: TRBV12-3/TRBV12-4; CDR3 protein: CASSRYMSGYTF
CDR3 length: 16; V gene: TRBV11-2; CDR3 protein: CASSLGNSGLQETQYF
CDR3 length: 14; V gene: TRBV5-6; CDR3 protein: CASSFGRNNSPLHF
CDR3 length: 17; V gene: TRBV4-2; CDR3 protein: CASSQEALAGGPDTQYF
CDR3 length: 14; V gene: TRBV27; CDR3 protein: CASSFRGYGYGYTF
CDR3 length: 18; V gene: TRBV5-6; CDR3 protein: CASSRGGQGYSYNSPLHF
CDR3 length: 15; V gene: TRBV10-2; CDR3 protein: CASSGRGGRPYEQYF
CDR3 length: 15; V gene: TRBV5-6; CDR3 protein: CASSAGDRGHQPQHF
CDR3 length: 14; V gene: TRBV5-1; CDR3 protein: CASSLVGGTTEAFF
CDR3 length: 12; V gene: TRBV30; CDR3 protein: CAWSPVRNTIYF
CDR3 length: 16; V gene: TRBV19; CDR3 protein: CASLGRTQGSISEAFF
CDR3 length: 18; V gene: TRBV6-1; CDR3 protein: CASSEVAGAQLGNYGYTF
CDR3 length: 15; V gene: TRBV19; CDR3 protein: CASSIRVSNTGELFF
CDR3 length: 14; V gene: TRBV10-3; CDR3 protein: CAISANDNNSPLHF
CDR3 length: 13; V gene: TRBV25-1; CDR3 protein: CASSDPGKTPLHF
CDR3 length: 12; V gene: TRBV7-9; CDR3 protein: CASRREYTEAFF
CDR3 length: 14; V gene: TRBV23-1; CDR3 protein: CASSQSDRHYGYTF
CDR3 length: 19; V gene: TRBV4-2; CDR3 protein: CASSQAAGGRFVTYNEQFF
CDR3 length: 16; V gene: TRBV11-2; CDR3 protein: CASSLGLLAGGNEQFF
CDR3 length: 11; V gene: TRBV20-1; CDR3 protein: CSAGERRDRYF
CDR3 length: 11; V gene: TRBV11-2; CDR3 protein: CATSGDTEAFF
CDR3 length: 15; V gene: TRBV28; CDR3 protein: CASSLSGGYNSPLHF
CDR3 length: 16; V gene: TRBV6-5; CDR3 protein: CASSWTVSHPGNTIYF
CDR3 length: 16; V gene: TRBV19; CDR3 protein: CASRRGQGGSYNEQFF
CDR3 length: 14; V gene: TRBV6-1; CDR3 protein: CASSEGALDYGYTF
CDR3 length: 15; V gene: TRBV27; CDR3 protein: CASSSLDRVNEKLFF
CDR3 length: 14; V gene: TRBV28; CDR3 protein: CASSLSARGTEAFF
CDR3 length: 17; V gene: TRBV24-1; CDR3 protein: CATSDSRTGGGNQPQHF
CDR3 length: 15; V gene: TRBV2; CDR3 protein: CASSEWRGSSYEQYF
CDR3 length: 17; V gene: TRBV11-1; CDR3 protein: CASSLAGAGASYNEQFF